The rows below give T cell receptor beta chains drawn from one sample of a study of T cell clones after liver transplantation. Sequenced by immunoSEQ multiplex PCR; TCRdb stores in-frame clones only, minus some. Of 49,000 or so clones detected, approximately 71% appear once; the ten largest clones hold about 9.9%. The material was CD4+ T cells from blood, obtained around 54 months after liver transplant. The source is a human patient who received a liver transplant. Some T cells could come from the graft donor. The CDR3 runs from the conserved cysteine through the conserved F or W. Fields, in order: V gene, J gene, clone size, D gene, CDR3 DNA, CDR3 protein. A D gene is named only where the DNA matches it firmly. Only some rows state a clone size, as once, few, many or a class for expanded clones.

>TRBV9|TRBJ1-1|.|.
TGTGCCAGCAGCGGTTCTATGAACACTGAAGCTTTCTTT
CASSGSMNTEAFF
>TRBV2|TRBJ2-7|.|.
TGTGCCAGCAGTCGGGACCGAAGCAACTCCTACGAGCAGTACTTC
CASSRDRSNSYEQYF
>TRBV28|TRBJ1-1|.|.
TGTGCCAGCAGTTTACGTGCTATAACTGAAGCTTTCTTT
CASSLRAITEAFF
>TRBV6-5|TRBJ2-2|once|.
TGTGCCAGCAGTTGGGGTGATGTCAACACCGGGGAGCTGTTTTTT
CASSWGDVNTGELFF
>TRBV7-2|TRBJ2-3|.|TRBD2
TGTGCCAGCAGCCCCAAACTAGCGGGGGGGCACGATACGCAGTATTTT
CASSPKLAGGHDTQYF
>TRBV14|TRBJ1-2|.|TRBD1
TGTGCCAGCAGCCAAGGGGCCAGGGGGAACTATGGCTACACCTTC
CASSQGARGNYGYTF
>TRBV5-4|TRBJ2-1|.|.
TGTGCCAGCAGCCCGTCCTACAATGAGCAGTTCTTC
CASSPSYNEQFF
>TRBV28|TRBJ2-4|once|.
TGTGCCAGCAGCCGTGCGGGCTCAGGGTTCCACATTCAGTACTTC
CASSRAGSGFHIQYF
>TRBV28|TRBJ1-2|.|TRBD1
TGTGCCAGCAGTTCCAGGACAGGGCGGAACTATGGCTACACCTTC
CASSSRTGRNYGYTF
>TRBV11-3|TRBJ2-7|once|TRBD1
TGTGCCAGCAGCCCGGGACAGGGCCGCTCCTACGAGCAGTACTTC
CASSPGQGRSYEQYF
>TRBV5-1|TRBJ2-7|.|.
TGCGCCAGCTGCCCCGGTGACCGACCGGACGAGCAGTACTTC
CASCPGDRPDEQYF
>TRBV2|TRBJ1-2|.|.
TGTGCCAGCAGTGCGGGGGACGGCTACACCTTC
CASSAGDGYTF
>TRBV10-2|TRBJ2-1|.|TRBD2
TGCGCCAGCAGTGAGAGGTCGGCGGGGGCCTACAATGAGCAGTTCTTC
CASSERSAGAYNEQFF
>TRBV9|TRBJ1-6|.|.
TGTGCCAGCGCCACAGGGCATGAAAATTCACCCCTCCACTTT
CASATGHENSPLHF
>TRBV18|TRBJ1-5|.|.
TGTGCCAGCTCACCACCCGACAGCTACAATCAGCCCCAGCATTTT
CASSPPDSYNQPQHF
>TRBV7-3|TRBJ2-2|.|.
TGTGCCAGCAGCTCCCGGGACACGAACACCGGGGAGCTGTTTTTT
CASSSRDTNTGELFF
>TRBV30|TRBJ2-7|.|TRBD2
TGTGCCTGGAGGGCAGCGGGGGGGAGCCCCACCTACGAGCAGTACTTC
CAWRAAGGSPTYEQYF
>TRBV15|TRBJ1-1|.|.
TGTGCCACCAGCAGAGACCAGGGGCAGGCAAGTGAAGCTTTCTTT
CATSRDQGQASEAFF
>TRBV5-6|TRBJ2-7|.|TRBD1
TGTGCCAGCAGCTTGCCGGGACAGAGCTACGAGCAGTACTTC
CASSLPGQSYEQYF
>TRBV6-5|TRBJ2-1|.|TRBD1
TGTGCCAGCAGTTACGACAGGGATTACAATGAGCAGTTCTTC
CASSYDRDYNEQFF
>TRBV23-1|TRBJ1-1|.|TRBD1
TGCGCCAGCAGTCTTGGGACAGGGGCCACTGAAGCTTTCTTT
CASSLGTGATEAFF
>TRBV28|TRBJ1-6|.|.
TGTGCCAGCAGTACCGGGGGATTAGATTCACCCCTCCACTTT
CASSTGGLDSPLHF
>TRBV23-1|TRBJ2-5|.|.
TGCGCCAGCACCCGAGAAGGCGGGGCGGAGACCCAGTACTTC
CASTREGGAETQYF
>TRBV7-9|TRBJ2-5|.|.
TGTGCCAGCAGCTTTTACCCCACAGGGAGAGTAAATTTTCGGGACTTC
CASSFYPTGRVNFRDF
>TRBV5-1|TRBJ2-7|.|.
TGCGCCAGCAGCATGGACACCTACCTGGAGCAGTACTTC
CASSMDTYLEQYF
>TRBV9|TRBJ1-1|few|.
TGTGCCAGCAGCGTAGAAGGAATTAGGAATGAAGCTTTCTTT
CASSVEGIRNEAFF
>TRBV6-1|TRBJ1-5|.|TRBD1
TGTGCCAGCAGGGGACAGGATCAGCCCCAGCATTTT
CASRGQDQPQHF
>TRBV7-8|TRBJ2-3|.|.
TGTGCCAGCAGCTTAGGGGACTTCCCAGATACGCAGTATTTT
CASSLGDFPDTQYF
>TRBV6-6|TRBJ1-4|.|TRBD1
TGTGCCAGCAGCTACGGGACAGGGGTAACTAATGAAAAACTGTTTTTT
CASSYGTGVTNEKLFF
>TRBV7-3|TRBJ1-1|.|.
TGTGCCAGCAGCTCCTTTGGAGGGAGGGCTGAAGCTTTCTTT
CASSSFGGRAEAFF
>TRBV4-1|TRBJ2-7|.|TRBD1
TGCGCCAGCAGCCGCATACTAGGACAGGGTGCCAGCTCCTACGAGCAGTACTTC
CASSRILGQGASSYEQYF
>TRBV28|TRBJ2-7|.|.
TGTGCCAGCAGTTTACTCGGCCAGGGGCAAGACGAGCAGTACTTC
CASSLLGQGQDEQYF
>TRBV7-6|TRBJ1-6|.|.
TGTGCCAGCAGTCTCGACGGGAGCGAGGTTTCACCCCTCCACTTT
CASSLDGSEVSPLHF
>TRBV5-1|TRBJ2-1|.|.
TGCGCCAGCTCCGGGGGCAGGGATTCAGGTAATGAGCAGTTCTTC
CASSGGRDSGNEQFF
>TRBV5-1|TRBJ2-1|.|TRBD1
TGCGCCAGCAGCTTGGGGGCAGGGGGCAGTAGTGAGCAGTTCTTC
CASSLGAGGSSEQFF
>TRBV7-2|TRBJ2-2|.|TRBD1
TGTGCCAGCAGCTTGGACAGGGTGGGGACCGGGGAGCTGTTTTTT
CASSLDRVGTGELFF
>TRBV6-1|TRBJ1-5|few|.
TGTGCCAGCAGCGAGGGGCTATTTAGCAATCAGCCCCAGCATTTT
CASSEGLFSNQPQHF
>TRBV19|TRBJ1-2|.|.
TGTGCCAGTAGTCCCCAAGCTAACTATGGCTACACCTTC
CASSPQANYGYTF
>TRBV6-1|TRBJ1-1|.|.
TGTGCCAGCAGCCCGGACGGGGGGGGCGGAGCTTTCTTT
CASSPDGGGGAFF